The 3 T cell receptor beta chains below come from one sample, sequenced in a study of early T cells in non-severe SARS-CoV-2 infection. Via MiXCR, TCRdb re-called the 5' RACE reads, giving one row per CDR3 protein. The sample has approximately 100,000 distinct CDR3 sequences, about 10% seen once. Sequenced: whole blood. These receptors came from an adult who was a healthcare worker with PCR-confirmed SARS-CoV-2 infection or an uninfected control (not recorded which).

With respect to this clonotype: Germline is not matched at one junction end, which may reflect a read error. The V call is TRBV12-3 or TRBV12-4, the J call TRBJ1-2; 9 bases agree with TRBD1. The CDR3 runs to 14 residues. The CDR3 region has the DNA TGTGCCAGCAGGTCCGCGGGACAGGGTCCACTTCGGCACTTC. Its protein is CASRSAGQGPLRHF.

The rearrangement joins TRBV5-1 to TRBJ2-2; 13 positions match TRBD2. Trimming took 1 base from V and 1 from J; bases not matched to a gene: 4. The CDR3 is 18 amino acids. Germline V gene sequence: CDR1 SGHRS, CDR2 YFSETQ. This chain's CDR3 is CASSLTGLAGVNTGELFF. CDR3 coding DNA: TGCGCCAGCAGCTTGACCGGACTAGCGGGGGTGAACACCGGGGAGCTGTTTTTT.

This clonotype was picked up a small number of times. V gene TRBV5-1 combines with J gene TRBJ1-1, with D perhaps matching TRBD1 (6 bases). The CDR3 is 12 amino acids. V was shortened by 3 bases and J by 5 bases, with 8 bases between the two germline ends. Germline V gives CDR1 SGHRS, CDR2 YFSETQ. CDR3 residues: CASSSGQTEAFF. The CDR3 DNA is TGCGCCAGCAGCTCCGGACAGACTGAAGCTTTCTTT.